This TCR beta chain was recorded in a study of T cells in Graves' hyperthyroidism and ophthalmopathy. CDR1 LNHDA and CDR2 SQIVND come from the germline V gene (reference sequence). The CDR3 is made up of 15 amino acids. V lost 5 bases, J lost 3 bases, and 7 bases stayed unmatched. This clonotype has at least ten counts. TCR beta CDR3 sequences were amplified from RNA transcripts. TCR CDR3 regions were first amplified by RT-PCR with HTBI primers. A single record per CDR3 protein comes from TCRdb applying MiXCR to the multiplex PCR reads. The data contain almost 600,000 distinct CDR3 sequences, roughly 14% of them singletons.

This clonotype was sampled from a woman in her thirties with Graves' hyperthyroidism that later progressed to Graves' ophthalmopathy. Sequencing used blood. The chain employs TRBV19 and TRBJ2-7; 10 bases line up with TRBD1. CDR3 bases: TGTGCCAGTAGTGTCTCCGGGACAGGGGTCTACGAGCAGTACTTC. Protein product: CASSVSGTGVYEQYF.